These 31 T cell receptor beta chains were sequenced from one sample in a study of T-cell memory formation after mild COVID-19. Each CDR3 protein is one row after TCRdb ran MiXCR on the 5' RACE reads. The data hold approximately 100,000 distinct CDR3 sequences, with around 10% observed a single time. Material for sequencing was PBMCs or a T cell subset sorted from them (not recorded which). The origin of the receptors is a man aged 18 to 29 who had mild COVID-19 (a few samples of this study predate the infection). Cell type and time point are not known.

This chain uses TRBV5-6 with TRBJ2-7, with D tentatively TRBD1 (5 bases). Germline CDR1 is SGHDT and CDR2 is YYEEEE. The CDR3 spans 13 residues. With 0 bases removed from V and 1 base from J, the gap between germline ends came to 5 bases. CDR3 DNA: TGTGCCAGCAGCTTGGGACAGTCCTACGAGCAGTACTTC. Its protein product is CASSLGQSYEQYF.

This clonotype came up many times. The chain recombines TRBV7-6 with TRBJ2-2; the D gene is possibly TRBD1 (5 bases). Trimming removed 7 bases from V and 6 bases from J, with 24 bases in between. Germline values: CDR1 SGHVS, CDR2 FNYEAQ. This CDR3 is built from 17 residues. The CDR3 DNA reads TGTGCCAGCACGACCCTCACAGCAGGGAATGGTGCCGGGGAGCTGTTTTTT. Its translation: CASTTLTAGNGAGELFF.

This clonotype has more than one count but fewer than ten. V gene TRBV9 combines with J gene TRBJ1-5, with 8 bases matching TRBD1. In germline, CDR1 is SGDLS, CDR2 YYNGEE. V gave up 0 bases and J gave up 6 bases; unmatched junction bases: 5. The CDR3 spans 15 residues. The CDR3 loop is CASSVDGQGSQPQHF. Here the CDR3 DNA reads TGTGCCAGCAGCGTAGACGGACAGGGCAGTCAGCCCCAGCATTTT.

The table lists this clonotype with a few counts. CDR3 sequence reads: CASSQGWTGGESDQPQHF. The CDR3 DNA sequence: TGTGCCAGCAGCCAAGGGTGGACAGGGGGCGAGTCGGATCAGCCCCAGCATTTT. The chain links TRBV3-1 to TRBJ1-5; the match to TRBD1 covers 11 bases. V gave up 1 base and J gave up 5 bases; unmatched junction bases: 10. The CDR3 covers 18 residues. Germline V gene lookup returns CDR1 LGHDT and CDR2 YNNKEL (reference sequence).

The rearrangement uses TRBV29-1 and TRBJ2-1, with D maybe TRBD2 (6 bases). This CDR3 is built from 16 residues. Trimming pared 1 base from V and 1 base from J, leaving 14 bases between. Looked up from germline, CDR1 is SQVTM and CDR2 is ANQGSEA. The CDR3 loop is CSVEGGLAASYNEQFF. The CDR3 bases are TGCAGCGTTGAAGGCGGCTTAGCGGCGTCCTACAATGAGCAGTTCTTC.

The rearrangement joins TRBV27 to TRBJ2-1; 8 bases fit TRBD2. CDR1 and CDR2 from the germline V gene are MNHEY and SMNVEV (reference sequence). The CDR3 runs 18 residues. Trimming cost V 0 bases and J 5 bases; bases outside gene matches: 12. The CDR3 spells CASSLSTRLAPKDNEQFF. The CDR3 bases are TGTGCCAGCAGTTTATCGACTCGACTAGCGCCGAAGGACAATGAGCAGTTCTTC.

This clonotype showed up just a few times. J is TRBJ2-7 and V is TRBV6-2 or TRBV6-3; D not resolved. Germline V gene lookup returns CDR1 MNHEY and CDR2 SVGEGT. CDR3 length equals 13 residues. Trimming shortened V by 7 bases and J by 2 bases, and 12 bases separated the two germline ends. The CDR3 region has the DNA TGTGCCAGCACCCTGTCCCCCGCCTACGAGCAGTACGTC. This encodes CASTLSPAYEQYV.

This chain links TRBV4-1 with TRBJ2-1; TRBD1 is a possible D gene (5 bases). Germline values: CDR1 MGHRA, CDR2 YSYEKL. V shed 4 bases and J shed 0 bases, with 10 bases lying between them. The length of the CDR3 is 15 residues. Here the CDR3 DNA reads TGCGCCAGCAGCCCGATCGACAGCTCCTACAATGAGCAGTTCTTC. This translates into CASSPIDSSYNEQFF.

The CDR3 region is CASSPWGSGGLSTDTQYF. The CDR3 coding sequence is TGTGCCAGCAGCCCCTGGGGTAGCGGGGGGCTCAGCACAGATACGCAGTATTTT. The chain employs TRBV7-2 and TRBJ2-3; 10 bases line up with TRBD2. The germline V gene encodes CDR1 SGHTA and CDR2 FQGNSA. The CDR3 sequence is 18 residues long. J gave up 0 bases and V 5 bases, and 11 bases lay outside the gene matches.

The chain uses TRBV7-2 and TRBJ1-5; TRBD1 might be the D (5 bases). This CDR3 contains 15 residues. The V end lost 2 bases, the J end lost 4 bases, and 12 bases lay between the germline ends. Per germline, CDR1 SGHTA and CDR2 FQGNSA. The CDR3 loop is CASSLQGYRNQPQHF. CDR3 sequence (DNA): TGTGCCAGCAGCTTACAGGGTTATAGGAATCAGCCCCAGCATTTT. Drawing the rest from reference TRBV7-2 and TRBJ1-5, the complete variable domain is GAGVSQSPSNKVTEKGKDVELRCDPISGHTALYWYRQSLGQGLEFLIYFQGNSAPDKSGLPSDRFSAERTGGSVSTLTIQRTQQEDSAVYLCASSLQGYRNQPQHFGDGTRLSIL.

This clonotype was seen at least ten times. This chain connects TRBV12-3 or TRBV12-4 to TRBJ1-1; D remains ambiguous. V lost 6 bases, J lost 1 base, and 3 bases lay in between. This CDR3 region has 11 residues. CDR3: CASSENTEAFF. CDR3 nucleotides: TGTGCCAGCAGCGAGAACACTGAAGCTTTCTTT.

In this sample, this clonotype turned up many times. The J gene is TRBJ2-3, the V gene TRBV7-9; no firm D call. V was clipped by 2 bases and J by 1 base, with 13 bases between them. CDR3 size: 16 residues. Germline V lookup: CDR1 SEHNR, CDR2 FQNEAQ (reference sequence). CDR3 nucleotide sequence: TGTGCCAGCAGCTTAACCACCGTAAGCGGCACAGATACGCAGTATTTT. This encodes CASSLTTVSGTDTQYF.

The CDR3 reads CASSLVPGAGANEQFF. The CDR3 nucleotides are TGTGCCAGCAGCCTAGTGCCTGGGGCAGGAGCCAATGAGCAGTTCTTC. The V gene is TRBV7-3, the J gene TRBJ2-1; D may be TRBD1 (5 bases). CDR1 is SGHTA, CDR2 FQGTGA, per germline. Between the trimmed V and J ends, which lost 5 bases and 6 bases, there was a span of 20 bases. The CDR3 is 16 residues long.

There are a few counts of this clonotype. V is TRBV21-1 and J is TRBJ2-5; TRBD1 was called by the table and not checked on the DNA. TRBV21-1 is deemed a pseudogene. The CDR3 contains 13 residues. CDR3 sequence: CASSIRTGETQYF. For the CDR3, the DNA is TGTGCCAGCAGCATCCGGACAGGAGAGACCCAGTACTTC.

V and J are TRBV29-1 and TRBJ2-7, with a weak D call TRBD1 (7 bases). The V end was cut by 2 bases, the J end by 5 bases, with 19 bases between. There are 15 residues in the CDR3. Germline CDR1 is SQVTM and CDR2 is ANQGSEA. The CDR3 loop is CSVEWAGGKIDEQYF. The CDR3 nucleotides are TGCAGCGTTGAATGGGCAGGGGGGAAGATTGACGAGCAGTACTTC.

This clonotype was counted a few times. The chain uses TRBV5-5 and TRBJ1-2, with D hard to call. The germline V gene has CDR1 SGHKS and CDR2 YYEKEE (reference sequence). The CDR3 runs 15 residues. V shed 1 base and J shed 1 base, with 11 bases lying between them. In DNA form, the CDR3 reads TGTGCCAGCAGCTTGCGGCCAGAAAATAACTATGGCTACACCTTC. This gives the protein CASSLRPENNYGYTF.

At least ten counts were recorded for this clonotype. DNA for the CDR3: TGTGCCATCAGTGAGTCGGACAGCTCCTACGAGCAGTACTTC. Translating it yields CAISESDSSYEQYF. This rearrangement joins TRBV10-3 to TRBJ2-7, with D tentatively TRBD1 (6 bases). Trimming removed 0 bases from V and 0 bases from J, with 6 bases in between. Germline CDR1 and CDR2: ENHRY and SYGVKD. CDR3 length equals 14 residues.

This clonotype was seen only a few times. The genes are TRBV9 and TRBJ1-5, with TRBD1 matching 7 bases. The CDR3 totals 15 residues. The germline CDR1 and CDR2 sequences are SGDLS and YYNGEE. Trimming at V came to 3 bases and at J to 1 base, leaving 4 bases not matched to a gene. CDR3 sequence reads: CASSDRGESNQPQHF. CDR3 bases: TGTGCCAGCAGCGACAGGGGCGAAAGCAATCAGCCCCAGCATTTT.

The J gene is TRBJ1-5, the V gene TRBV6-2 or TRBV6-3; D ambiguous. In germline, CDR1 is MNHEY, CDR2 SVGEGT. CDR3 size: 13 residues. The V gene lost 0 bases and the J gene lost 3 bases, with 3 bases spanning the gap. In DNA form, the CDR3 reads TGTGCCAGCAGTTACTCGGACAATCAGCCCCAGCATTTT. It yields the protein CASSYSDNQPQHF.

This clonotype showed up many times. This may stem from a read error, because a much larger clone lies one nucleotide away. The chain employs TRBV4-3 and TRBJ2-6; no firm D call. Germline CDR1 LGHNA, CDR2 YSLEER. The CDR3 has 16 amino acids. Deletions cut 0 bases from V and 0 bases from J, with 6 bases between. CDR3 residues: CASSQEAGSGANVLTF. The CDR3 DNA sequence: TGCGCCAGCAGCCAAGAGGCAGGCTCTGGGGCCAACGTCCTGACTTTC.

This clonotype has more than one count but fewer than ten. The rearrangement joins TRBV7-9 to TRBJ2-5, with D perhaps assigned TRBD1 or TRBD2 (5 bases each). Germline assignment: CDR1 SEHNR and CDR2 FQNEAQ (reference sequence). The CDR3 totals 14 residues. The V end lost 5 bases, the J end lost 3 bases, and 13 bases lay between the germline ends. CDR3 nucleotides: TGTGCCAGCAGCCCGAGGGGTTCCAAAGAGACCCAGTACTTC. Translating gives CASSPRGSKETQYF.

This clonotype turned up a few times. This chain connects TRBV6-1 to TRBJ2-1; TRBD1 matches 8 bases. Germline trimming cut 7 bases from V and 4 bases from J; bases unmatched to any gene: 15. The CDR3 sequence is 17 residues long. The germline gives CDR1 MNHNS, CDR2 SASEGT. CDR3 nucleotides: TGTGCCAGCACCGAAGGACAGGGAGAGGGGTTATACAATGAGCAGTTCTTC. This gives the protein CASTEGQGEGLYNEQFF.

This clonotype has at least ten counts. The V gene is TRBV4-1, the J gene TRBJ2-3; a weak D match, TRBD2 (6 bases). Trimming took off 0 bases at V and 6 bases at J, with 10 bases between the two ends. CDR1 is MGHRA and CDR2 is YSYEKL in the germline V gene. This CDR3 comprises 14 residues. Written as DNA, the CDR3 is TGCGCCAGCAGCCAAGAGGCGGGGAAGGATACGCAGTATTTT. Translating it yields CASSQEAGKDTQYF.

This clonotype was counted at least ten times. CDR3 DNA sequence: TGCAGCGGGAGGTTTGGGGGCACTGAAGCTTTCTTT. Translating gives CSGRFGGTEAFF. This chain links TRBV29-1 with TRBJ1-1; D is perhaps TRBD1 (5 bases). Germline V gene sequence: CDR1 SQVTM, CDR2 ANQGSEA. V shed 7 bases and J shed 4 bases, with 13 bases lying between them. The CDR3 is 12 residues long.

This clonotype was picked up a small number of times. The CDR3 sequence: CSVGTANTGELFF. Here the CDR3 DNA reads TGCAGCGTCGGGACAGCCAACACCGGGGAGCTGTTTTTT. The chain couples TRBV29-1 to TRBJ2-2; 7 nucleotides line up with TRBD1. The ends lost 6 bases at V and 2 bases at J; junction bases unmatched: 3. CDR1 and CDR2 from the germline V gene are SQVTM and ANQGSEA. This CDR3 comprises 13 residues.

The chain combines TRBV28 with TRBJ2-1, with 8 bases aligning to TRBD2. The CDR3 extends over 15 amino acids. Trimming took 7 bases from V and 0 from J; bases not matched to a gene: 5. CDR1 and CDR2 (germline): MDHEN, SYDVKM. The CDR3 bases are TGTGCCAGCAAAATAGCGGGGACCTCCTACAATGAGCAGTTCTTC. It is translated as CASKIAGTSYNEQFF.

This clonotype was counted many times. This chain uses TRBV7-2 with TRBJ2-1; 10 positions agree with TRBD2. The V and J ends lost 6 bases and 8 bases, in that order; junction bases with no gene match: 10. CDR1 and CDR2 from the germline V gene are SGHTA and FQGNSA. The CDR3 covers 15 residues. The CDR3 DNA is TGTGCCAGCAGAGTACTAGCGGGGTTAGGGGATGAGCAGTTCTTC. Translating it yields CASRVLAGLGDEQFF.

This clonotype was observed a few times. The rearrangement joins TRBV6-2 or TRBV6-3 to TRBJ2-3, with a possible D match to TRBD2 (6 bases). The CDR3 contains 16 residues. V was pared by 0 bases and J by 1 base, with 11 bases between. Germline V CDR1 and CDR2: MNHEY, SVGEGT. The CDR3 is CASSYSLRGGTDTQYF. As DNA, the CDR3 is TGTGCCAGCAGTTACTCCCTGCGGGGAGGCACAGATACGCAGTATTTT.

The rearrangement joins TRBV5-8 to TRBJ1-2; TRBD1 matches 9 bases. Trimming removed 5 bases from V and 4 bases from J; junction bases left unmatched: 6. The CDR3 spans 14 residues. Looked up from germline, CDR1 is SGHTS and CDR2 is YDEGEE. The DNA of the CDR3 is TGTGCCAGCAGTATACGACAGGGGGGCTATGGCTACACCTTC. Protein product: CASSIRQGGYGYTF.

This clonotype was picked up many times. The genes are TRBV5-3 and TRBJ2-7; TRBD2 aligns across 9 bases. TRBV5-3 counts as an open reading frame of uncertain function. This CDR3 spans 14 amino acids. J gave up 3 bases and V 1 base, and 2 bases lay outside the gene matches. The CDR3 protein is CARSLRSGGYEQYF. CDR3 DNA sequence: TGTGCCAGAAGCTTGCGTAGCGGGGGCTACGAGCAGTACTTC.

This clonotype occurred a few times. The chain links TRBV6-5 to TRBJ2-1; D call uncertain. Germline CDR1 and CDR2: MNHEY and SVGAGI. This CDR3 is 12 amino acids long. V lost 5 bases to trimming and J lost 9 bases, with 11 bases between them. The CDR3 DNA reads TGTGCCAGCAGTCCCGACTCGATTGAGCAGTTCTTC. It encodes CASSPDSIEQFF.